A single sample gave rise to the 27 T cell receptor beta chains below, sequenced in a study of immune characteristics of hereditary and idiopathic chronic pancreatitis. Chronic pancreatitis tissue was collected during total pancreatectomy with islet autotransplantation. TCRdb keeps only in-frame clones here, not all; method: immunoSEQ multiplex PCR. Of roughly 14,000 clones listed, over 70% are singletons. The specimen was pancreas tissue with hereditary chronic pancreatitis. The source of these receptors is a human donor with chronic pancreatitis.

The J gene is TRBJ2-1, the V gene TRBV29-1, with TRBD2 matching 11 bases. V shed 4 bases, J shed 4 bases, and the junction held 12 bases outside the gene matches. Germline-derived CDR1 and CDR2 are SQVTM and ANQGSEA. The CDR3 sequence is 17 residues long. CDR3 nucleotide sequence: TGCAGCGTTGTTTGGCTAGCGGGAGGTGGACTATACAATGAGCAGTTCTTC. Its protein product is CSVVWLAGGGLYNEQFF.

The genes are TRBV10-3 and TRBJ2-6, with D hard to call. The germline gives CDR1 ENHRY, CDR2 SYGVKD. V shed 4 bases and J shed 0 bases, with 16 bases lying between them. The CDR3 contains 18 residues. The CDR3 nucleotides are TGTGCCATCAGTGTCCTCAGGTCATTAGGCTCTGGGGCCAACGTCCTGACTTTC. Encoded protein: CAISVLRSLGSGANVLTF.

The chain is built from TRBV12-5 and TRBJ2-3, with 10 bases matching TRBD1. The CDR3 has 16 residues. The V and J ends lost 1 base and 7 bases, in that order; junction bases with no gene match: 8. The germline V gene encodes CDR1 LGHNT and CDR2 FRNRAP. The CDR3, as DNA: TGTGCTAGTGGTTTGGCAACGACAGGGGGCGGGTATACGCAGTATTTT. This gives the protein CASGLATTGGGYTQYF.

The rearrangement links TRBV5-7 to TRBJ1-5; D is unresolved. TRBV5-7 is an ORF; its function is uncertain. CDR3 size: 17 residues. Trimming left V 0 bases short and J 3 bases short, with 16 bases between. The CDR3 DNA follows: TGTGCCAGCAGCTTGGGGAGGGCGGAAGAACCCAATCAGCCCCAGCATTTT. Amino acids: CASSLGRAEEPNQPQHF.

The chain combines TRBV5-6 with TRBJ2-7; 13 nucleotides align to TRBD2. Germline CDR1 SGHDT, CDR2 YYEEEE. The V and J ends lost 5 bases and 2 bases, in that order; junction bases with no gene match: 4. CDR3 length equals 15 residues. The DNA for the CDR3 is TGTGCCAGCAGTCGACTAGCGGGAGGCACCTACGAGCAGTACTTC. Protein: CASSRLAGGTYEQYF. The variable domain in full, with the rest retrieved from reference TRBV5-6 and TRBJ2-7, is DAGVTQSPTHLIKTRGQQVTLRCSPKSGHDTVSWYQQALGQGPQFIFQYYEEEERQRGNFPDRFSGHQFPNYSSELNVNALLLGDSALYLCASSRLAGGTYEQYFGPGTRLTVT.

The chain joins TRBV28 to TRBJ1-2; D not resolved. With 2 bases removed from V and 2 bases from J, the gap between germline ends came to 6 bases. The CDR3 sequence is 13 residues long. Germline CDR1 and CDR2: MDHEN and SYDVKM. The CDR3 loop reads CASSLKPNYGYTF. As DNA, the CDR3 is TGTGCCAGCAGTTTAAAACCCAACTATGGCTACACCTTC.

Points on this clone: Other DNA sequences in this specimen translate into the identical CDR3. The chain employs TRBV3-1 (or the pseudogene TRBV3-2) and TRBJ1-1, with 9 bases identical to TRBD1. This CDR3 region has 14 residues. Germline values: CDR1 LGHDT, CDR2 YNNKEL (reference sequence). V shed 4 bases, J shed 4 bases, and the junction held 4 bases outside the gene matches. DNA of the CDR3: TGTGCCAGCAGCCTCCGACAGGGGGGCACTGAAGCTTTCTTT. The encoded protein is CASSLRQGGTEAFF.

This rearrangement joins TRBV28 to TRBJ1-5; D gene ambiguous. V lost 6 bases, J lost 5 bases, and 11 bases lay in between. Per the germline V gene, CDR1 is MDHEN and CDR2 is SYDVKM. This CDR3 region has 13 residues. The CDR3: CASSPSPDQPQHF. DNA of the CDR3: TGTGCCAGCAGCCCTTCCCCAGATCAGCCCCAGCATTTT.

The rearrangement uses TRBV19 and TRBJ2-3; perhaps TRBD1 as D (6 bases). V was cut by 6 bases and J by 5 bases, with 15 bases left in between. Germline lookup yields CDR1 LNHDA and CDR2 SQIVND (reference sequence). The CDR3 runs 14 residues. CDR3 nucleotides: TGTGCCAGTAGACCCTCAGGGGCGCAAGATACGCAGTATTTT. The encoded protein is CASRPSGAQDTQYF.

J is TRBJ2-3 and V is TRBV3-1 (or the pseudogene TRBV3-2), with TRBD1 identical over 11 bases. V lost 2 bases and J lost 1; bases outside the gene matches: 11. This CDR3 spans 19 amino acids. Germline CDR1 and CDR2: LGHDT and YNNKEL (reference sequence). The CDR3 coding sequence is TGTGCCAGCAGCCAATTAAGGACAGGGGGCTCTTTTGGCACAGATACGCAGTATTTT. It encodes CASSQLRTGGSFGTDTQYF.

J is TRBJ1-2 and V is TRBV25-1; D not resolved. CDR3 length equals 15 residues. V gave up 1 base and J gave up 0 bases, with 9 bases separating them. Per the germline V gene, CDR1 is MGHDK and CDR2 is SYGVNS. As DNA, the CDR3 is TGTGCCAGCAGTGAATCGGGCGGAGCTAACTATGGCTACACCTTC. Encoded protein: CASSESGGANYGYTF.

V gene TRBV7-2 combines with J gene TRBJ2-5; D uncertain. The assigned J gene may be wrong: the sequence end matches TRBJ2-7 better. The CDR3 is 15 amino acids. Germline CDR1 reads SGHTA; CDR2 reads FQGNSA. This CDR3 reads CASSLEGSRSYEQYF. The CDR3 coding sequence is TGTGCCAGCAGCTTAGAAGGCAGCCGCTCCTACGAGCAGTACTTC.

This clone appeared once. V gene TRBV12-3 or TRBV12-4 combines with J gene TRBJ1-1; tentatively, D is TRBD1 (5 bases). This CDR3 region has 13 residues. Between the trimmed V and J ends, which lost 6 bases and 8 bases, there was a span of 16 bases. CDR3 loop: CASSLSQGSEAFF. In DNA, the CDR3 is TGTGCCAGCAGCCTCTCGCAGGGCAGCGAAGCTTTCTTT.

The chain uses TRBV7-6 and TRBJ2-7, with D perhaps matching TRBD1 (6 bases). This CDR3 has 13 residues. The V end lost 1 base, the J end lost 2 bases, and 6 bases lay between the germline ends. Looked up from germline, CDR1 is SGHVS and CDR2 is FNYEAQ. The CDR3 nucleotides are TGTGCCAGCAGCTTAGGGACAGCCTACGAGCAGTACTTC. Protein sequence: CASSLGTAYEQYF. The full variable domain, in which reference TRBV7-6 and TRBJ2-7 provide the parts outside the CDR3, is GAGVSQSPRYKVTKRGQDVALRCDPISGHVSLYWYRQALGQGPEFLTYFNYEAQQDKSGLPNDRFSAERPEGSISTLTIQRTEQRDSAMYRCASSLGTAYEQYFGPGTRLTVT.

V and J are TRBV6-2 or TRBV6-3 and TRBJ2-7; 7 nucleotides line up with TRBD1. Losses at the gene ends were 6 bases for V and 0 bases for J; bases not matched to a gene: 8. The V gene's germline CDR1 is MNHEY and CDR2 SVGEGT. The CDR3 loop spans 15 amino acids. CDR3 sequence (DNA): TGTGCCAGCAGCCGACAGGGATCGAGCTCCTACGAGCAGTACTTC. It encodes CASSRQGSSSYEQYF.

CDR3 sequence (DNA): TGTGCCAGCAGCCGCGTACAGGGCTCCAATCAGCCCCAGCATTTT. Its protein product is CASSRVQGSNQPQHF. The genes are TRBV4-2 and TRBJ1-5; a weak D match, TRBD1 (6 bases). V was pared by 4 bases and J by 3 bases, with 13 bases between. Germline-derived CDR1 and CDR2 are LGHNA and YNFKEQ. CDR3 size: 15 residues.

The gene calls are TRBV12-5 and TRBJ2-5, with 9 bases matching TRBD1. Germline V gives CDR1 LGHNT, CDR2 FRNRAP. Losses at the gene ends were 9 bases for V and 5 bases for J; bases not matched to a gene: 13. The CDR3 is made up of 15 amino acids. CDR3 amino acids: CASRGEQGAWETQYF. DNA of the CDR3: TGTGCTAGCCGCGGGGAACAGGGGGCTTGGGAGACCCAGTACTTC.

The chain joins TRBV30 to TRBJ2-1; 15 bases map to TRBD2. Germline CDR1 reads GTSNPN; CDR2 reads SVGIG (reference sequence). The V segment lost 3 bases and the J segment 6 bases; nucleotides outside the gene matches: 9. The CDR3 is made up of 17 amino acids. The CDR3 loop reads CAWSVGLAGGPRNEQFF. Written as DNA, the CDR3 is TGTGCCTGGAGCGTAGGACTAGCGGGAGGGCCGCGCAATGAGCAGTTCTTC. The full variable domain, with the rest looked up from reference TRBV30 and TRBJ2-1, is SQTIHQWPATLVQPVGSPLSLECTVEGTSNPNLYWYRQAAGRGLQLLFYSVGIGQISSEVPQNLSASRPQDRQFILSSKKLLLSDSGFYLCAWSVGLAGGPRNEQFFGPGTRLTVL.

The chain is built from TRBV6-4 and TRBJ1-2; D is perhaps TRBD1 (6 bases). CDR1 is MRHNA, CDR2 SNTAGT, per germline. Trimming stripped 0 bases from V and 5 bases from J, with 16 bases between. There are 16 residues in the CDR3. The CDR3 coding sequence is TGTGCCAGCAGTGACTCCCCGGAGGGGGACTTATATGGCTACACCTTC. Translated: CASSDSPEGDLYGYTF.

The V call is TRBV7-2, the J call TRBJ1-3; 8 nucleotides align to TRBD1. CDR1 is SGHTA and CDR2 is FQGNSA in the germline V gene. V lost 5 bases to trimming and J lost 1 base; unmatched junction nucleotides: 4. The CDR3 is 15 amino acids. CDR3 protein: CASSARTGSGNTIYF. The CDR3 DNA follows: TGTGCCAGCAGCGCTCGGACAGGGTCTGGAAACACCATATATTTT.

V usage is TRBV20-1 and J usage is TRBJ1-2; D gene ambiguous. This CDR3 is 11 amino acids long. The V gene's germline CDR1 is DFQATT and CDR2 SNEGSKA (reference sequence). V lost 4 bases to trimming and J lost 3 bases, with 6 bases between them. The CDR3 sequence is CSATEDYGYTF. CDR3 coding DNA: TGCAGTGCTACAGAGGACTATGGCTACACCTTC.

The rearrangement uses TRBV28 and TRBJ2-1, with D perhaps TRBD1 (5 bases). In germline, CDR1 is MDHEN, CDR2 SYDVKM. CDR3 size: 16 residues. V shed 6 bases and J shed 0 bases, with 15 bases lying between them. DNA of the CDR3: TGTGCCAGCAGAACGACCGGCCAGGGCTCCTACAATGAGCAGTTCTTC. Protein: CASRTTGQGSYNEQFF. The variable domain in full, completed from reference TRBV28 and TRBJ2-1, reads DVKVTQSSRYLVKRTGEKVFLECVQDMDHENMFWYRQDPGLGLRLIYFSYDVKMKEKGDIPEGYSVSREKKERFSLILESASTNQTSMYLCASRTTGQGSYNEQFFGPGTRLTVL.

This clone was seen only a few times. CDR3 loop: CASSEVKTSGADTQYF. DNA for the CDR3: TGTGCCAGCAGTGAAGTCAAAACTAGCGGGGCAGATACGCAGTATTTT. The genes are TRBV25-1 and TRBJ2-3, with TRBD2 matching over 10 bases. This CDR3 is 16 amino acids long. The V gene's germline CDR1 is MGHDK and CDR2 SYGVNS. J lost 4 bases, V lost 2 bases, and 6 bases had no gene match.

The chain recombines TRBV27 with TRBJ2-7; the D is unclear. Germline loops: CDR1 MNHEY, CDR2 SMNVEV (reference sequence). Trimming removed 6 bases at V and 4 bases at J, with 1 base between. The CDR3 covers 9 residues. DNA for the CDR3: TGTGCCAGCAGATACGAGCAGTACTTC. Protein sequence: CASRYEQYF.

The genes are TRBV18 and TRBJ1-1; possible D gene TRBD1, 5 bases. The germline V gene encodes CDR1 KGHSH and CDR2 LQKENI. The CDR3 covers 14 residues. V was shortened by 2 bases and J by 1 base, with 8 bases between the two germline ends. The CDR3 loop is CASSPGGSNTEAFF. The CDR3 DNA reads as TGTGCCAGCTCACCAGGGGGGTCGAACACTGAAGCTTTCTTT.

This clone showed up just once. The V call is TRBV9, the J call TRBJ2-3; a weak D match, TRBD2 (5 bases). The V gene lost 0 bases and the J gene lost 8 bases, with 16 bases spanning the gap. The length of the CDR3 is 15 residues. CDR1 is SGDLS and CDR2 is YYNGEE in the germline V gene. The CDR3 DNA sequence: TGTGCCAGCAGCGTAGGAGCCCACCCGGCGGGTACGCAGTATTTT. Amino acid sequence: CASSVGAHPAGTQYF.

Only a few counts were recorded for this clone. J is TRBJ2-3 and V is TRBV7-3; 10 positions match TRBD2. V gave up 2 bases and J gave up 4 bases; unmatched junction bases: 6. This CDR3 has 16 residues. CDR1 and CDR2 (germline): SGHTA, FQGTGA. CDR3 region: CASSLWSSGSADTQYF. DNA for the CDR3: TGTGCCAGCAGCTTATGGTCTAGCGGGAGTGCAGATACGCAGTATTTT.